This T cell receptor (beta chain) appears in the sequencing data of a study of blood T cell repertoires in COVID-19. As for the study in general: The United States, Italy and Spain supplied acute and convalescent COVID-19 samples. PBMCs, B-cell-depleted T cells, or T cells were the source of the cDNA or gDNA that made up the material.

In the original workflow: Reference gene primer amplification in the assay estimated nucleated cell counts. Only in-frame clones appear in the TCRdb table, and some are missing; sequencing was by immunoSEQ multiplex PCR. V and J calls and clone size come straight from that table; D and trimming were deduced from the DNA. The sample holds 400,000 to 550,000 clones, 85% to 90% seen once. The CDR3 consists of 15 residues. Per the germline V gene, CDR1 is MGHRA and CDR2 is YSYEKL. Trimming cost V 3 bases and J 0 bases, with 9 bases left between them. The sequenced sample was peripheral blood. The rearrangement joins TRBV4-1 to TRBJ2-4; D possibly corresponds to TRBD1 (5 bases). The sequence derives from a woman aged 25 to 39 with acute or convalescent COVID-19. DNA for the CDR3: TGCGCCAGCAGCCACCAACAGGTAGCCAAAAACATTCAGTACTTC. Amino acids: CASSHQQVAKNIQYF.